This T cell receptor (beta chain) was captured in a study of T cells in Graves' hyperthyroidism and ophthalmopathy. This clonotype was seen many times. Its matching antigen is unknown. What was amplified from RNA transcripts were TCR beta CDR3 regions. A set of HTBI primers served as the primers for a first-round RT-PCR of the TCR CDR3. TCRdb passed the multiplex PCR reads through MiXCR, listing each CDR3 protein once. The data hold about 400,000 distinct CDR3 sequences, with about 16% observed a single time. Graves' hyperthyroidism was deemed stable given no ophthalmopathy progression within 18 months. On the basis of clinical symptoms, serum thyroxine and TRAb, thyroid ultrasound and orbital computed tomography, diagnoses were made. PBMCs came from more than 9 ml fresh peripheral blood. The length of the CDR3 is 14 residues. The J segment lost 5 bases and the V segment lost 8 bases, leaving 8 bases of the junction unmatched. Germline values: CDR1 ENHRY, CDR2 SYGVKD.

Study-wide findings and caveats: Most thyroid clonotypes expanded above 0.001 were also detected in blood.

The source material was blood. The sequence came from a woman aged 25 to 39 with Graves' hyperthyroidism. This chain uses TRBV10-3 with TRBJ2-7, with 11 bases lining up with TRBD1. The CDR3 region is CAIRSDRGLNEQYF. CDR3 nucleotides: TGTGCCATCCGATCGGACAGGGGGCTAAACGAGCAGTACTTC.